These 12 T cell receptor beta chains originate from one sample sequenced in a study of blood T cell repertoires in COVID-19. Clones were read by immunoSEQ multiplex PCR, and TCRdb kept only the in-frame ones, dropping some. The sample holds some 43,000 clones, 81% seen once. The sample consisted of peripheral blood. The receptors originated from a man in his forties or fifties with active or convalescent COVID-19.

This rearrangement joins TRBV4-3 to TRBJ2-5; 10 bases line up with TRBD2. Germline-derived CDR1 and CDR2 are LGHNA and YSLEER. The junction had 4 bases not matched to a gene; V was cut back by 1 base and J by 5 bases. This CDR3 region has 15 residues. Here the CDR3 DNA reads TGCGCCAGCAGCCAAGGAGCGGGGGGGCTGGAGACCCAGTACTTC. Its translation: CASSQGAGGLETQYF.

The rearrangement uses TRBV3-1 (or the pseudogene TRBV3-2) and TRBJ2-5; 8 nucleotides match TRBD2. V shed 1 base and J 4 bases; nucleotides not matched to a gene: 11. CDR1 and CDR2 (germline): LGHDT, YNNKEL (reference sequence). The CDR3 has 17 residues. CDR3 amino acids: CASSQGAISGVRETQYF. CDR3 nucleotide sequence: TGTGCCAGCAGCCAAGGCGCTATTAGCGGGGTAAGAGAGACCCAGTACTTC.

The J gene is TRBJ1-1, the V gene TRBV2, with D hard to call. Germline V gene sequence: CDR1 SNHLY, CDR2 FYNNEI. This CDR3 has 14 amino acids. The V end lost 4 bases, the J end lost 6 bases, and 15 bases lay between the germline ends. CDR3 bases: TGTGCCAGCAGTGCCCTAGATTTCCTCGCTGAAGCTTTCTTT. Its translation is CASSALDFLAEAFF.

This clone appeared a single time. The V and J genes are TRBV6-5 and TRBJ1-2; a weak D match, TRBD1 (6 bases). The CDR3 contains 13 residues. The V gene's germline CDR1 is MNHEY and CDR2 SVGAGI. Trimming took off 6 bases at V and 6 bases at J, with 14 bases between the two ends. The DNA of the CDR3 is TGTGCCAGCAGCTTAACAGGGCAGGATGGCTACACCTTC. Its translation is CASSLTGQDGYTF.

The J gene is TRBJ2-3, the V gene TRBV19; tentative D call: TRBD2 (6 bases). Deletions cut 3 bases from V and 0 bases from J, with 13 bases between. CDR1 and CDR2 from the germline V gene are LNHDA and SQIVND (reference sequence). The CDR3 sequence is 16 residues long. The CDR3 spells CASSMGGGVSTDTQYF. Here the CDR3 DNA reads TGTGCCAGTAGTATGGGGGGAGGCGTGAGCACAGATACGCAGTATTTT.

The gene calls are TRBV19 and TRBJ1-1, with 8 bases that match TRBD1. Germline CDR1 LNHDA, CDR2 SQIVND (reference sequence). The length of the CDR3 is 17 residues. Losses at the gene ends were 3 bases for V and 4 bases for J; bases not matched to a gene: 13. The CDR3 reads CASSIEAGGAVGTEAFF. The CDR3 DNA reads as TGTGCCAGTAGTATCGAAGCAGGGGGCGCGGTTGGCACTGAAGCTTTCTTT.

The DNA of the CDR3 is TGTGCCAGCACCCTTAGCGGGGGGCCCACCGGGGAGCTGTTTTTT. This gives the protein CASTLSGGPTGELFF. V usage is TRBV7-6 and J usage is TRBJ2-2; 10 bases agree with TRBD2. The germline V gene encodes CDR1 SGHVS and CDR2 FNYEAQ. The CDR3 sequence is 15 residues long. V lost 7 bases, J lost 4 bases, and 6 bases stayed unmatched. The full variable domain, in which reference TRBV7-6 and TRBJ2-2 provide the parts outside the CDR3, is GAGVSQSPRYKVTKRGQDVALRCDPISGHVSLYWYRQALGQGPEFLTYFNYEAQQDKSGLPNDRFSAERPEGSISTLTIQRTEQRDSAMYRCASTLSGGPTGELFFGEGSRLTVL.

The genes are TRBV7-9 and TRBJ1-1, with D perhaps TRBD1 (6 bases). CDR3 length: 15 residues. Trimming took 1 base from V and 3 from J, leaving 12 bases between them. Germline V gene data show CDR1 as SEHNR and CDR2 as FQNEAQ (reference sequence). The CDR3 DNA reads TGTGCCAGCAGCTTAGGACAGGTTGTAGACACTGAAGCTTTCTTT. As protein: CASSLGQVVDTEAFF. The full variable domain, its missing parts supplied by reference TRBV7-9 and TRBJ1-1, is DTGVSQNPRHKITKRGQNVTFRCDPISEHNRLYWYRQTLGQGPEFLTYFQNEAQLEKSRLLSDRFSAERPKGSFSTLEIQRTEQGDSAMYLCASSLGQVVDTEAFFGQGTRLTVV.

V gene TRBV29-1 combines with J gene TRBJ2-1; the D is unclear. CDR1 is SQVTM, CDR2 ANQGSEA, per germline. Trimming cost V 6 bases and J 0 bases, with 9 bases left between them. The length of the CDR3 is 13 residues. The CDR3 protein is CSVDSHSYNEQFF. For the CDR3, the DNA is TGCAGCGTCGATAGTCACTCCTACAATGAGCAGTTCTTC.

In this sample, this clone turned up a few times. The chain has TRBV28 and TRBJ2-7, with unresolved D. The V gene lost 8 bases and the J gene lost 5 bases, with 10 bases spanning the gap. CDR3 length: 11 amino acids. Looked up from germline, CDR1 is MDHEN and CDR2 is SYDVKM. The CDR3 spells CASRWLHEQYF. The CDR3 DNA follows: TGTGCCAGCCGGTGGTTACACGAGCAGTACTTC. The full variable domain, rest sourced from reference TRBV28 and TRBJ2-7, is DVKVTQSSRYLVKRTGEKVFLECVQDMDHENMFWYRQDPGLGLRLIYFSYDVKMKEKGDIPEGYSVSREKKERFSLILESASTNQTSMYLCASRWLHEQYFGPGTRLTVT.

The chain is built from TRBV7-2 and TRBJ2-5; 9 nucleotides line up with TRBD2. With V trimmed by 2 bases and J by 4 bases, 14 bases remained unmatched. This CDR3 is built from 18 residues. CDR1 is SGHTA and CDR2 is FQGNSA in the germline V gene. The CDR3 sequence: CASSLWARGGAGRETQYF. Here the CDR3 DNA reads TGTGCCAGCAGCTTATGGGCGCGGGGGGGGGCGGGACGAGAGACCCAGTACTTC.

The chain has TRBV18 and TRBJ1-1; weak D call: TRBD1 (6 bases). Germline V gene lookup returns CDR1 KGHSH and CDR2 LQKENI. Trimming stripped 3 bases from V and 0 bases from J, with 11 bases between. CDR3 size: 15 residues. CDR3 sequence: CASSPQGLMNTEAFF. CDR3 in DNA: TGTGCCAGCTCACCCCAGGGGCTAATGAACACTGAAGCTTTCTTT.